Presented here are 11 T cell receptor beta chains from one specimen sequenced in a study of T cell changes during pregnancy in multiple sclerosis. Measured with immunoSEQ multiplex PCR; TCRdb has only the in-frame clones, and not every one. This repertoire shows tens of thousands of clones, just over 90% found once; its top ten account for 0.47%. Sequences were derived from CD4+ T cells from peripheral blood mononuclear cells, sampled in the second trimester of pregnancy. Every receptor here comes from a female donor with multiple sclerosis, enrolled in a pregnancy study.

The chain has TRBV2 and TRBJ1-5, with D possibly matching TRBD1 (5 bases). V lost 4 bases and J 1 base, leaving 11 bases between the germline ends. The CDR3 is made up of 15 amino acids. CDR1 and CDR2 (germline): SNHLY, FYNNEI. CDR3 sequence: CASSVEGTSNQPQHF. The CDR3 coding sequence is TGTGCCAGCAGTGTGGAGGGGACGAGCAATCAGCCCCAGCATTTT.

This sequence joins TRBV7-9 and TRBJ2-3; 10 bases match TRBD2. Germline CDR1 and CDR2: SEHNR and FQNEAQ (reference sequence). CDR3 length equals 18 residues. V lost 0 bases, J lost 3 bases, and 9 bases stayed unmatched. The CDR3 spells CASSLALAGVNVTDTQYF. Written as DNA, the CDR3 is TGTGCCAGCAGCTTAGCCCTAGCGGGAGTGAACGTGACAGATACGCAGTATTTT.

The chain employs TRBV6-6 and TRBJ1-2; 11 nucleotides agree with TRBD1. Germline trimming cut 4 bases from V and 7 bases from J; bases unmatched to any gene: 5. The V gene's germline CDR1 is MNHNY and CDR2 SVGAGI (reference sequence). The CDR3 length is 14 residues. The CDR3: CASSSPGQGGGYTF. The CDR3 DNA is TGTGCCAGCAGTTCCCCGGGACAGGGGGGTGGCTACACCTTC.

This chain joins TRBV20-1 and TRBJ2-5; maybe TRBD2 (6 bases). The germline V gene has CDR1 DFQATT and CDR2 SNEGSKA (reference sequence). The CDR3 length is 11 residues. Trimming stripped 4 bases from V and 5 bases from J, with 8 bases between. CDR3 in amino acids: CSAKGGETQYF. The CDR3 DNA sequence: TGCAGTGCTAAAGGAGGGGAGACCCAGTACTTC.

The chain has TRBV7-8 and TRBJ1-1, with 7 nucleotides matching TRBD1. After removal of 6 bases from V and 7 bases from J, the junction contained 14 bases not matched to a gene. The CDR3 sequence is 15 residues long. Germline V gene data show CDR1 as SGHVS and CDR2 as FQNEAQ. CDR3 bases: TGTGCCAGCAGGAAGGACAGGCGGGGCTCCGTTGAAGCTTTCTTT. Translation gives CASRKDRRGSVEAFF.

The sample holds one count of this clone. This sequence joins TRBV6-1 and TRBJ2-2; 7 nucleotides align to TRBD1. With 4 bases clipped from V and 8 bases from J, the junction kept 10 bases outside the gene matches. Germline-derived CDR1 and CDR2 are MNHNS and SASEGT. The CDR3 runs 15 residues. The CDR3 DNA is TGTGCCAGCAGTGGCTTAACAGGGGACGATGGGGAGCTGTTTTTT. It codes for CASSGLTGDDGELFF.

The sample holds one count of this clone. V usage is TRBV7-2 and J usage is TRBJ2-7; a weak D match, TRBD1 (6 bases). CDR3 length: 17 amino acids. The germline CDR1 and CDR2 sequences are SGHTA and FQGNSA. V lost 5 bases to trimming and J lost 0 bases, with 20 bases between them. CDR3 nucleotide sequence: TGTGCCAGCAGCGGAGCCAACACAGGGTTGGGCTCCTACGAGCAGTACTTC. Its protein is CASSGANTGLGSYEQYF. The whole variable domain, remainder taken from reference TRBV7-2 and TRBJ2-7, is GAGVSQSPSNKVTEKGKDVELRCDPISGHTALYWYRQSLGQGLEFLIYFQGNSAPDKSGLPSDRFSAERTGGSVSTLTIQRTQQEDSAVYLCASSGANTGLGSYEQYFGPGTRLTVT.

The rearrangement joins TRBV1 to TRBJ2-7; the tabulated D call, TRBD2, remains unverified against the DNA. TRBV1 is noted as a pseudogene. This CDR3 region has 16 residues. This CDR3 is CTSSHSRTSGVYEQYF. The CDR3 DNA sequence: TGCACCAGCAGCCATTCAAGGACTAGCGGGGTCTACGAGCAGTACTTC.

The chain uses TRBV5-4 and TRBJ2-7; 8 nucleotides match TRBD1. The CDR3 contains 14 residues. Germline lookup yields CDR1 SGHNT and CDR2 YYREEE (reference sequence). Trimming cost V 5 bases and J 9 bases; bases outside gene matches: 13. The CDR3 is CASSMAGGLAGQYF. The CDR3 coding sequence is TGTGCCAGCAGTATGGCAGGGGGCCTAGCCGGGCAGTACTTC.

The chain is built from TRBV28 and TRBJ1-2; unclear D gene. CDR1 and CDR2 from the germline V gene are MDHEN and SYDVKM. V shed 1 base and J shed 8 bases, with 8 bases lying between them. The CDR3 is 12 residues long. CDR3: CASSLLGGGYTF. DNA for the CDR3: TGTGCCAGCAGTTTATTAGGCGGGGGCTACACCTTC.

This chain links TRBV18 with TRBJ1-5; no clear D. V was clipped by 6 bases and J by 0 bases, with 12 bases between them. CDR3 size: 15 residues. Germline CDR1 and CDR2: KGHSH and LQKENI. The CDR3 sequence: CASSSAYYSNQPQHF. The CDR3, as DNA: TGTGCCAGCTCCTCAGCGTATTATAGCAATCAGCCCCAGCATTTT.